What follows is one T cell receptor (beta chain) and its context. This entry is derived from a study of PD-L1 blockade in urothelial cancer. Germline CDR1 is MNHNS and CDR2 is SASEGT. This CDR3 spans 16 amino acids. Trimming took off 2 bases at V and 4 bases at J, with 15 bases between the two ends. What went into each PCR as a spike was synthetic TCR analog templates. The method was immunoSEQ multiplex PCR; TCRdb's version includes in-frame clones alone and lacks a portion of them. The table includes fewer than 45,000 clones, roughly four fifths detected once. Stated time point: pretreatment peripheral blood.

V gene TRBV6-1 combines with J gene TRBJ1-3, with a weak D call TRBD1 (6 bases). The TCR was taken from a man in his sixties with urothelial cancer. The input for sequencing was PBMCs, taken around atezolizumab (anti-PD-L1) treatment. The CDR3 loop reads CASSERGGGAGNTIYF. The CDR3 coding sequence is TGTGCCAGCAGTGAAAGAGGCGGGGGGGCCGGAAACACCATATATTTT.